Reported below is one T cell receptor beta chain. Authors' methods: Counts of nucleated cells, estimated from reference gene primer amplification, were obtained. TCRdb keeps only in-frame clones here, not all; method: immunoSEQ multiplex PCR. That table gives V, J and clone size, and the DNA gave D and trimming. The sample has approximately 270,000 clones, around nine tenths seen once; the top ten hold just under 9%. The source of the sample is a study of blood T cell repertoires in COVID-19. Background on the study: Nucleic acid was either cDNA or gDNA, and it came from T cells, B-cell-depleted T cells, or PBMCs.

The germline V gene encodes CDR1 WNHNN and CDR2 SYGVQD (reference sequence). The CDR3 runs to 13 residues. V shed 2 bases and J shed 6 bases, with 10 bases lying between them. The chain recombines TRBV10-1 with TRBJ1-1; D may be TRBD1 (6 bases). Source material: peripheral blood. This receptor was identified in a man between 35 and 55 years old with active or convalescent COVID-19. The CDR3 reads CASSERQGSEAFF. CDR3 DNA: TGCGCCAGCAGTGAGAGGCAGGGGTCTGAAGCTTTCTTT.